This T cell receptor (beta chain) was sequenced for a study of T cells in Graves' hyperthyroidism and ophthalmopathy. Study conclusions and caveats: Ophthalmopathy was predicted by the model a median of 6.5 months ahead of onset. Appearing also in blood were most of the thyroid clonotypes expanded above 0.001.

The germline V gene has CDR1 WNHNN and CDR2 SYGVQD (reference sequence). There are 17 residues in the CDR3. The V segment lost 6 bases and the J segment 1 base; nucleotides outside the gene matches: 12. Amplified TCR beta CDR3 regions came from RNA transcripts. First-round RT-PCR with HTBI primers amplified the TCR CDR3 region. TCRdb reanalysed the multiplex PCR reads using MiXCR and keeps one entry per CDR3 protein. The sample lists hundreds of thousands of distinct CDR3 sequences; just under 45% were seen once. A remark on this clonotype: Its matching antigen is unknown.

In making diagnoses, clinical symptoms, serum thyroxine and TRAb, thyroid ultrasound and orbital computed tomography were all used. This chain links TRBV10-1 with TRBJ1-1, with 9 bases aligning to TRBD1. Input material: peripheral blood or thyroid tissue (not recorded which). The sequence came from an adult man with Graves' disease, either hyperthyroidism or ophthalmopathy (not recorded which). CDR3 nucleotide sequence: TGCGCCAGCAGACCTGCTTTCACGGGACAGGGGAACACTGAAGCTTTCTTT. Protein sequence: CASRPAFTGQGNTEAFF.